This T cell receptor beta chain was profiled in a study of Ad26.COV2.S vaccination and SARS-CoV-2 variants. Turning to the study itself: Each vaccinee took Ad26.COV2.S intramuscularly, once or twice 56 days apart. Study-wide points: Vaccine recipients surpassed placebo recipients in spike-specific TCR breadth.

This sample's treatment: roughly 19 received Ad26.COV2.S at low or high dose, single or two shots; about 5 received placebo; per-sample allocation not given. All samples were drawn on day 63, counting from the first vaccine or placebo injection. SARS-CoV-2 spike from the Wuhan strain was encoded by the vaccine, an Ad26 vector. This table comes from immunoSEQ multiplex PCR, and its TCRdb copy is limited to in-frame clones, with some not included. Here the sample spans hundreds of thousands of clones, about 91% being singletons. With respect to this clone: The antigen is undetermined.

CDR1 is LNHDA and CDR2 is SQIVND in the germline V gene (reference sequence). This CDR3 is 15 amino acids long. The ends were cut back, 5 bases at V and 3 bases at J, with 16 bases in the middle. The chain joins TRBV19 to TRBJ1-2, with D possibly TRBD1 on 6 matching bases. Sequences were derived from peripheral blood, sampled in a trial of Ad26.COV2.S vaccine versus placebo. This clonotype was sampled from a person aged 18-60 years who received the Ad26.COV2.S COVID-19 vaccine or a placebo. For the CDR3, the DNA is TGTGCCAGTAGTCCGGTAGACAGGACGGACTATGGCTACACCTTC. Translation gives CASSPVDRTDYGYTF.